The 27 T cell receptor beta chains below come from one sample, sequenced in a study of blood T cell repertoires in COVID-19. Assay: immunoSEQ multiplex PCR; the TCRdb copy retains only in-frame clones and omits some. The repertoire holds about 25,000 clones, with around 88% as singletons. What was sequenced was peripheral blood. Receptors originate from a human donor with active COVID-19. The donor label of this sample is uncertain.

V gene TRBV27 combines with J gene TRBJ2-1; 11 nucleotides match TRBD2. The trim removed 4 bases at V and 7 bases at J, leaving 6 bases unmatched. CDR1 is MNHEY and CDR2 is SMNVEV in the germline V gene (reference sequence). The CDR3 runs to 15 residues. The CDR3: CASSYLAGGRNEQFF. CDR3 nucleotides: TGTGCCAGCAGTTACCTAGCGGGAGGTAGGAATGAGCAGTTCTTC.

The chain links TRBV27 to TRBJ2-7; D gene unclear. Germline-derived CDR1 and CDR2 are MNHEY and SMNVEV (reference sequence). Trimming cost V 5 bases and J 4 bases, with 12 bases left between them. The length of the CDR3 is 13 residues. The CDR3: CASSPGSSYEQYF. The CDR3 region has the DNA TGTGCCAGCAGTCCAGGATCTTCATACGAGCAGTACTTC.

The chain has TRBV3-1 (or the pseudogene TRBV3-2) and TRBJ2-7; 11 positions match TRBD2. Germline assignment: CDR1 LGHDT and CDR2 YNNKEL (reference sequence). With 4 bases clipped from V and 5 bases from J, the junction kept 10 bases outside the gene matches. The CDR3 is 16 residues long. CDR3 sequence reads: CASSLRGTGLADEQYF. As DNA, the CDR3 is TGTGCCAGCAGCCTCCGGGGGACGGGACTAGCGGACGAGCAGTACTTC.

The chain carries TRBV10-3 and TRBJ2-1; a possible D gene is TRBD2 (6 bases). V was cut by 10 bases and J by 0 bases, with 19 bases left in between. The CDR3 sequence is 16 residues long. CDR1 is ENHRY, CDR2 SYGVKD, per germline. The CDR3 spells CATRGAGGSSYNEQFF. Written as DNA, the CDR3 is TGTGCCACCCGCGGGGCGGGTGGGAGCTCCTACAATGAGCAGTTCTTC.

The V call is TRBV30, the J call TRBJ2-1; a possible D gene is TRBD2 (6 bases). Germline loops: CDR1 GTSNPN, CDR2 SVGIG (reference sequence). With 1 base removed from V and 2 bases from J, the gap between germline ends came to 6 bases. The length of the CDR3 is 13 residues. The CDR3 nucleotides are TGTGCCTGGAGTGGCGGGACCTACAATGAGCAGTTCTTC. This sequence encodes CAWSGGTYNEQFF.

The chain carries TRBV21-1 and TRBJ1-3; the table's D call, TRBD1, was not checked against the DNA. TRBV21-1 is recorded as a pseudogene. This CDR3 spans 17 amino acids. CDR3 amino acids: CASSSRPDTFSGNTIYF. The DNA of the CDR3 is TGTGCCAGCAGCTCGAGACCCGACACCTTCTCTGGAAACACCATATATTTT.

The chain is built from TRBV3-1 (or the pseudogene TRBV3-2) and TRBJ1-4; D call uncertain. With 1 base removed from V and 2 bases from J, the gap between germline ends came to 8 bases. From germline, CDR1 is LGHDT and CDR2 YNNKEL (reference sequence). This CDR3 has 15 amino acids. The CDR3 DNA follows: TGTGCCAGCAGCCAAGCGGCAGCGACTAATGAAAAACTGTTTTTT. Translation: CASSQAAATNEKLFF.

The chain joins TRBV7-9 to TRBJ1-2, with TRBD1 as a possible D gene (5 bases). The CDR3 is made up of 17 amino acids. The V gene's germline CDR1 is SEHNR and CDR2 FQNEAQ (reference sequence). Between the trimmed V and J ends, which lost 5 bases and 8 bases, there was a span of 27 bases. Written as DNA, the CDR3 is TGTGCCAGCAGCGGGGACGGCGAACGCGAGGGCGGGAGAGGCTACACCTTC. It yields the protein CASSGDGEREGGRGYTF. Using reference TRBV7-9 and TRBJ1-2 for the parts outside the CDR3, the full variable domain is DTGVSQNPRHKITKRGQNVTFRCDPISEHNRLYWYRQTLGQGPEFLTYFQNEAQLEKSRLLSDRFSAERPKGSFSTLEIQRTEQGDSAMYLCASSGDGEREGGRGYTFGSGTRLTVV.

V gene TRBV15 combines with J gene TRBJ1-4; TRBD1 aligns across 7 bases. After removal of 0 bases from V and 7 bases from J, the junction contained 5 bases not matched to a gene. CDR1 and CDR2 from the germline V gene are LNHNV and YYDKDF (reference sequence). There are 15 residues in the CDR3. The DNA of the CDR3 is TGTGCCACCAGCAGAGATCCCCAGGGGGGTGAAAAACTGTTTTTT. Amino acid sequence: CATSRDPQGGEKLFF.

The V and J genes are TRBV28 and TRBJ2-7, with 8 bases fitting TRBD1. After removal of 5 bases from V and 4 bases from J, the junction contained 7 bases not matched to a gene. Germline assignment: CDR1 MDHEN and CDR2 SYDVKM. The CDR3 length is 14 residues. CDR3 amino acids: CASSASGGRYEQYF. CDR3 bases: TGTGCCAGCAGTGCCTCAGGGGGCCGGTACGAGCAGTACTTC.

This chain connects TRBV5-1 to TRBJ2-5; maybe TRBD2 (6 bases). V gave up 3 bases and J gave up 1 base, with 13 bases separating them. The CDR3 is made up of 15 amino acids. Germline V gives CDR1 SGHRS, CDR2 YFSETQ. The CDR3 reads CASSSGRGVQETQYF. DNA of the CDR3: TGCGCCAGCAGCTCCGGGCGGGGAGTCCAAGAGACCCAGTACTTC.

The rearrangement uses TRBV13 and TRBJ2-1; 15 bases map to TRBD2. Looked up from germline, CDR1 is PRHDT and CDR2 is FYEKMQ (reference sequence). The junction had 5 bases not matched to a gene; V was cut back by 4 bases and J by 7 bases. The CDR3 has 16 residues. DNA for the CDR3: TGTGCCAGCAGCTCTTGGGGGACTAGCGGGAGGAATGAGCAGTTCTTC. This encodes CASSSWGTSGRNEQFF.

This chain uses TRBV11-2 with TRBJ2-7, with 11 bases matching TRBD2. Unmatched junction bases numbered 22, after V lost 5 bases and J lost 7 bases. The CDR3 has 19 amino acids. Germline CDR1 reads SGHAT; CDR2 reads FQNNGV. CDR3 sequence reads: CASSPTPGQLAGEFREQYF. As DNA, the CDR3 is TGTGCCAGCAGCCCAACCCCGGGACAACTAGCGGGGGAGTTTAGGGAGCAGTACTTC.

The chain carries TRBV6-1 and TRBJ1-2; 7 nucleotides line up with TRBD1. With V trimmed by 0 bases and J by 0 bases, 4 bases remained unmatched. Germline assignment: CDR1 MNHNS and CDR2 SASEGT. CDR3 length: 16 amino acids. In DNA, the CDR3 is TGTGCCAGCAGTGAAGCGGGACAGTACCCTAACTATGGCTACACCTTC. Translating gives CASSEAGQYPNYGYTF.

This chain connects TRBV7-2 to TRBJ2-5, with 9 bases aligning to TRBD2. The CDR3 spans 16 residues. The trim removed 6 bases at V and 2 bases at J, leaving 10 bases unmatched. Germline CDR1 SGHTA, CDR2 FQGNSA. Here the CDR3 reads CASSPWVAGGQETQYF. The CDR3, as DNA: TGTGCCAGCAGTCCCTGGGTGGCGGGAGGGCAAGAGACCCAGTACTTC.

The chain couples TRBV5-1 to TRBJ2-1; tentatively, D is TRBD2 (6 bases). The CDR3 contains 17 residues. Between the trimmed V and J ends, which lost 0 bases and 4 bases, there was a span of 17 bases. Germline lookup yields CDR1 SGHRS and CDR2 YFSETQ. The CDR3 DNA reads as TGCGCCAGCAGCTTGGCCGCCGGAGGGCCATCGTACAATGAGCAGTTCTTC. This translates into CASSLAAGGPSYNEQFF.

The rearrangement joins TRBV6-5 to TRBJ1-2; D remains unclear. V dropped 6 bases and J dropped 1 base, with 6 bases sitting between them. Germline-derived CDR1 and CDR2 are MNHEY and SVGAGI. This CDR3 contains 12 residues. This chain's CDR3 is CASRQLNYGYTF. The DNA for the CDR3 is TGTGCCAGCAGACAGCTTAACTATGGCTACACCTTC.

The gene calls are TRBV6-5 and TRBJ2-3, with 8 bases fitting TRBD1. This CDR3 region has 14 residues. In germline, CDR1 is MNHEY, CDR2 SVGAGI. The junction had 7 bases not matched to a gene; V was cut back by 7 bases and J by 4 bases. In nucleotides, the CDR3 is TGTGCCAGCATGCGACACAGGGGGGCAGATACGCAGTATTTT. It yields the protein CASMRHRGADTQYF.

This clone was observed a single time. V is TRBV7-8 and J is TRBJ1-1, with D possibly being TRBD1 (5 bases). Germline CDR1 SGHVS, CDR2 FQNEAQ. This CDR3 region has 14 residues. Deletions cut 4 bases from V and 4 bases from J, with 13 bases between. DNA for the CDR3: TGTGCCAGCAGCTATTCCAGGGCCGGCACTGAAGCTTTCTTT. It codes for CASSYSRAGTEAFF. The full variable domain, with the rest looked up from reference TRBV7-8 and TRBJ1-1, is GAGVSQSPRYKVAKRGQDVALRCDPISGHVSLFWYQQALGQGPEFLTYFQNEAQLDKSGLPSDRFFAERPEGSVSTLKIQRTQQEDSAVYLCASSYSRAGTEAFFGQGTRLTVV.

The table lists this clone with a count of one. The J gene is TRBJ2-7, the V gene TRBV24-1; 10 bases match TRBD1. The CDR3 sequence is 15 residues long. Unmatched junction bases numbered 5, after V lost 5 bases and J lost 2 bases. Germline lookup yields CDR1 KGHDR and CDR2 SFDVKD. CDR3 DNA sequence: TGTGCCACCAGTGCTTCCGGGACAGGGGCCTACGAGCAGTACTTC. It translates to CATSASGTGAYEQYF.

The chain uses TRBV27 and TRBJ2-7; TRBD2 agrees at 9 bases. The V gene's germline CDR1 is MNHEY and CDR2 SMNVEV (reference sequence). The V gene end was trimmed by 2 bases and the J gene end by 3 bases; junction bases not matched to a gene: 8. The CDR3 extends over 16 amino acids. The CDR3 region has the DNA TGTGCCAGCAGTTTAGATTCCGGGACTAGCAGCTACGAGCAGTACTTC. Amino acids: CASSLDSGTSSYEQYF.

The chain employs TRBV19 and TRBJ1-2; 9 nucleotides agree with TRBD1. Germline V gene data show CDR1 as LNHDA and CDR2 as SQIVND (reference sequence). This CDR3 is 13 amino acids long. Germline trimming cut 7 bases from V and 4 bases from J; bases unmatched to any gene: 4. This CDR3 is CASTMTGGYGYTF. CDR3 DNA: TGTGCCAGTACTATGACAGGGGGCTATGGCTACACCTTC.

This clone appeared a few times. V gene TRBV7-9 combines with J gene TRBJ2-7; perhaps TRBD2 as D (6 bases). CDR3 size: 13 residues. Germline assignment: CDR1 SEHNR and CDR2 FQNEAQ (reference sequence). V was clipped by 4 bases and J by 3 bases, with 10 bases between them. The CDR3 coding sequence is TGTGCCAGCAGCTACGGAGCGGGCTACGAGCAGTACTTC. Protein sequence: CASSYGAGYEQYF.

CDR3 coding DNA: TGTGCCAGCAGCGTTAACCCCGGGACTGGCTACGAGCAGTACTTC. Its translation: CASSVNPGTGYEQYF. V and J are TRBV9 and TRBJ2-7; D is possibly TRBD2 (6 bases). CDR3 size: 15 residues. Trimming took off 2 bases at V and 3 bases at J, with 15 bases between the two ends. The germline gives CDR1 SGDLS, CDR2 YYNGEE.

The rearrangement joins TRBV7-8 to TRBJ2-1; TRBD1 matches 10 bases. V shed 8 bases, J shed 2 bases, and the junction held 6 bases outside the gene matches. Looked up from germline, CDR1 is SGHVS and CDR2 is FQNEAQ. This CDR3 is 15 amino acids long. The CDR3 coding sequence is TGTGCCAGCGGGGAGGGGACAGGGGCCTACAATGAGCAGTTCTTC. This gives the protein CASGEGTGAYNEQFF. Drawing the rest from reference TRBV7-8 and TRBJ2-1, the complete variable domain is GAGVSQSPRYKVAKRGQDVALRCDPISGHVSLFWYQQALGQGPEFLTYFQNEAQLDKSGLPSDRFFAERPEGSVSTLKIQRTQQEDSAVYLCASGEGTGAYNEQFFGPGTRLTVL.

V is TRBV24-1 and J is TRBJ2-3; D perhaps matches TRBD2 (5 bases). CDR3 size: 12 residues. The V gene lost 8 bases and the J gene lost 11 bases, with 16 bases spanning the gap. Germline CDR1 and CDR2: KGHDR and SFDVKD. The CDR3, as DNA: TGTGCCACCACCACGGGCAGCGGTCGGCAGTATTTT. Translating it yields CATTTGSGRQYF.

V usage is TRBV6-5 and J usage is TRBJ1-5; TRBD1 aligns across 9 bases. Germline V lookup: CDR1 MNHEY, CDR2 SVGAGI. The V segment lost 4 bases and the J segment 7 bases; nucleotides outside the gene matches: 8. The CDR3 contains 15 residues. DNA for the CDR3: TGTGCCAGCAGTTGGGACAGGGCATCGGGGCAGCCCCAGCATTTT. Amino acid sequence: CASSWDRASGQPQHF.